The 30 T cell receptor beta chains below were found in one sample sequenced in a study of siplizumab effects on memory and regulatory T cells. TCRdb's copy holds only in-frame clones and misses some; the assay was immunoSEQ multiplex PCR. The sample has tens of thousands of clones, 75% to 90% seen once. The material sequenced was Tregs sorted from blood. These receptors were taken from a human donor in good health.

This clone was counted a single time. The chain combines TRBV9 with TRBJ1-4; weak D call: TRBD1 (5 bases). The CDR3 extends over 16 amino acids. Germline V gene data show CDR1 as SGDLS and CDR2 as YYNGEE. Trimming stripped 0 bases from V and 7 bases from J, with 16 bases between. In DNA form, the CDR3 reads TGTGCCAGCAGCGTAGGAGGCGGGGGGAGGAGTGAAAAACTGTTTTTT. This encodes CASSVGGGGRSEKLFF. Variable domain in full (rest from reference TRBV9 and TRBJ1-4): DSGVTQTPKHLITATGQRVTLRCSPRSGDLSVYWYQQSLDQGLQFLIQYYNGEERAKGNILERFSAQQFPDLHSELNLSSLELGDSALYFCASSVGGGGRSEKLFFGSGTQLSVL.

V usage is TRBV9 and J usage is TRBJ2-2; TRBD2 agrees at 11 bases. Germline CDR1 reads SGDLS; CDR2 reads YYNGEE. CDR3 length: 18 amino acids. With V trimmed by 3 bases and J by 3 bases, 10 bases remained unmatched. The CDR3 sequence is CASSATLGLAAHTGELFF. As DNA, the CDR3 is TGTGCCAGCAGCGCTACCCTGGGACTAGCGGCCCACACCGGGGAGCTGTTTTTT.

This clone has ten or more counts. The chain carries TRBV7-8 and TRBJ1-4; 8 positions match TRBD1. V trimming: 3 bases; J trimming: 6 bases; junction bases outside the gene matches: 12. CDR1 is SGHVS and CDR2 is FQNEAQ in the germline V gene. The CDR3 spans 17 residues. CDR3 nucleotides: TGTGCCAGCAGCTTTGTCAGGGGGCGACCTGGTGATGAAAAACTGTTTTTT. It codes for CASSFVRGRPGDEKLFF. Full variable domain (remainder filled in from reference TRBV7-8 and TRBJ1-4): GAGVSQSPRYKVAKRGQDVALRCDPISGHVSLFWYQQALGQGPEFLTYFQNEAQLDKSGLPSDRFFAERPEGSVSTLKIQRTQQEDSAVYLCASSFVRGRPGDEKLFFGSGTQLSVL.

This chain uses TRBV29-1 with TRBJ2-2; D not certain. There are 11 residues in the CDR3. V was shortened by 7 bases and J by 6 bases, with 9 bases between the two germline ends. Germline CDR1 is SQVTM and CDR2 is ANQGSEA. CDR3 residues: CSGHRAGELFF. The CDR3 region has the DNA TGCAGCGGCCACAGAGCCGGGGAGCTGTTTTTT.

The rearrangement links TRBV28 to TRBJ1-5; the D gene is possibly TRBD1 (5 bases). V was trimmed by 2 bases and J by 6 bases, leaving 14 bases between them. This CDR3 has 15 amino acids. CDR1 is MDHEN, CDR2 SYDVKM, per germline. The CDR3 nucleotides read TGTGCCAGCAGTTTACTCGGACGGGGGGGTCAGCCCCAGCATTTT. Its translation is CASSLLGRGGQPQHF.

The rearrangement uses TRBV5-1 and TRBJ1-1; D possibly corresponds to TRBD1 (6 bases). The CDR3 sequence is 14 residues long. Germline CDR1 and CDR2: SGHRS and YFSETQ. V was pared by 5 bases and J by 1 base, with 12 bases between. In DNA, the CDR3 is TGCGCCAGCAGTGCGGACAGATGGAACACTGAAGCTTTCTTT. Protein sequence: CASSADRWNTEAFF.

This clone was seen just once. This chain joins TRBV28 and TRBJ2-1, with TRBD2 matching 8 bases. Germline assignment: CDR1 MDHEN and CDR2 SYDVKM. With 5 bases clipped from V and 7 bases from J, the junction kept 16 bases outside the gene matches. This CDR3 comprises 17 residues. The DNA of the CDR3 is TGTGCCAGCAGTAGCTTAGCGGGAATGAGGATGGGGAATGAGCAGTTCTTC. Encoded protein: CASSSLAGMRMGNEQFF.

The genes are TRBV9 and TRBJ2-1; 7 nucleotides align to TRBD2. Germline CDR1 SGDLS, CDR2 YYNGEE. V dropped 3 bases and J dropped 1; count of bases not matched to a gene: 1. The length of the CDR3 is 14 residues. CDR3 protein: CASSAGGSYNEQFF. CDR3 DNA: TGTGCCAGCAGCGCGGGGGGATCCTACAATGAGCAGTTCTTC.

The chain is built from TRBV7-3 and TRBJ2-1, with 9 bases that match TRBD1. The CDR3 contains 15 residues. Trimming removed 5 bases from V and 5 bases from J; junction bases left unmatched: 7. Germline CDR1 SGHTA, CDR2 FQGTGA. The CDR3 DNA sequence: TGTGCCAGCAGCGCCGGGACAGGGAGGCACAATGAGCAGTTCTTC. It specifies CASSAGTGRHNEQFF.

The chain combines TRBV7-8 with TRBJ2-1; 7 positions agree with TRBD2. This CDR3 is built from 15 residues. V shed 5 bases, J shed 3 bases, and the junction held 7 bases outside the gene matches. CDR1 SGHVS and CDR2 FQNEAQ come from the germline V gene. CDR3 bases: TGTGCCAGCAGCCTAGGACTAGTCTTCTACAATGAGCAGTTCTTC. This codes for CASSLGLVFYNEQFF.

The DNA of the CDR3 is TGTGCCAGCAGCGTAGCGGGGCTAGAGACCCAGTACTTC. This encodes CASSVAGLETQYF. V usage is TRBV9 and J usage is TRBJ2-5; D possibly uses TRBD1 or TRBD2 (5 bases each). This CDR3 comprises 13 residues. Trimming left V 0 bases short and J 4 bases short, with 7 bases between. Germline V gene sequence: CDR1 SGDLS, CDR2 YYNGEE.

The CDR3 sequence is CASSLAGTSGSDEQYF. In nucleotides, the CDR3 is TGTGCCAGCAGCTTAGCGGGGACTAGCGGGAGTGACGAGCAGTACTTC. The chain joins TRBV7-2 to TRBJ2-7, with 14 bases fitting TRBD2. Germline values: CDR1 SGHTA, CDR2 FQGNSA. J lost 5 bases, V lost 0 bases, and 3 bases had no gene match. The CDR3 sequence is 16 residues long.

The V gene is TRBV6-6, the J gene TRBJ2-5; unclear D gene. The DNA end favors TRBJ2-7, so the J call may be wrong. From germline, CDR1 is MNHNY and CDR2 SVGAGI (reference sequence). The CDR3 length is 14 residues. The CDR3 loop is CASSDRALHNEQYF. CDR3 DNA sequence: TGTGCCAGCAGTGACCGGGCCCTCCACAACGAGCAGTACTTC.

Regarding this clone: The same CDR3 arises from other DNA sequences in this sample as well. The V gene is TRBV7-2, the J gene TRBJ2-1, with D tentatively TRBD2 (6 bases). The CDR3 is made up of 15 amino acids. Germline loops: CDR1 SGHTA, CDR2 FQGNSA. V shed 1 base and J shed 2 bases, with 9 bases lying between them. CDR3 bases: TGTGCCAGCAGCTTAGTGGAGGGCCCCTACAATGAGCAGTTCTTC. It encodes CASSLVEGPYNEQFF.

This rearrangement joins TRBV2 to TRBJ2-1; 11 positions agree with TRBD2. J was trimmed by 2 bases and V by 6 bases; bases with no gene match: 6. CDR3 length: 16 residues. From germline, CDR1 is SNHLY and CDR2 FYNNEI. CDR3 DNA sequence: TGTGCCAGCAGACTTGGGACTAGCGGTACCTACAATGAGCAGTTCTTC. The encoded protein is CASRLGTSGTYNEQFF.

This clone occurred a few times. J is TRBJ1-5 and V is TRBV21-1. TRBV21-1 is a known pseudogene. The CDR3 loop spans 18 amino acids. Written as DNA, the CDR3 is TGTGCCAGCAGCAAAGTCTACTCGTCCGGGATTAAGGATCAGCCCCAGCATTTT. Amino acid sequence: CASSKVYSSGIKDQPQHF.

There are a few counts of this clone. The rearrangement links TRBV9 to TRBJ2-6; 11 nucleotides match TRBD1. The germline CDR1 and CDR2 sequences are SGDLS and YYNGEE. This CDR3 is built from 19 residues. With V trimmed by 0 bases and J by 2 bases, 7 bases remained unmatched. The CDR3 is CASSVGPGTGGTGANVLTF. The CDR3 nucleotides are TGTGCCAGCAGCGTAGGACCCGGGACAGGGGGTACTGGGGCCAACGTCCTGACTTTC.

V is TRBV5-5 and J is TRBJ2-5; possible D gene TRBD1, 5 bases. This CDR3 has 18 residues. Germline V gives CDR1 SGHKS, CDR2 YYEKEE (reference sequence). Trimming removed 0 bases at V and 7 bases at J, with 25 bases between. Here the CDR3 DNA reads TGTGCCAGCAGCTTGGGGGCAGGGTCCCCCGTGGGTGATGGGACCCAGTACTTC. This encodes CASSLGAGSPVGDGTQYF.

This clone showed up just once. This chain links TRBV5-1 with TRBJ2-3, with D uncertain. CDR1 and CDR2 (germline): SGHRS, YFSETQ. This CDR3 spans 16 amino acids. With 0 bases removed from V and 0 bases from J, the gap between germline ends came to 11 bases. CDR3 in DNA: TGCGCCAGCAGCTTGGATGTCGGCCCGAGCACAGATACGCAGTATTTT. Amino acid sequence: CASSLDVGPSTDTQYF.

This chain joins TRBV7-2 and TRBJ2-3, with TRBD2 matching over 9 bases. CDR3 size: 16 residues. Germline V lookup: CDR1 SGHTA, CDR2 FQGNSA. Trimming cost V 2 bases and J 1 base; bases outside gene matches: 4. CDR3 sequence reads: CASSLFGTSRTDTQYF. CDR3 in DNA: TGTGCCAGCAGCTTATTCGGGACTAGCCGCACAGATACGCAGTATTTT.

The V call is TRBV27, the J call TRBJ1-3; D remains ambiguous. In germline, CDR1 is MNHEY, CDR2 SMNVEV (reference sequence). Trimming took 4 bases from V and 4 from J, leaving 11 bases between them. There are 14 residues in the CDR3. The CDR3 spells CASSSWESGNTIYF. In nucleotides, the CDR3 is TGTGCCAGCAGTTCCTGGGAGTCAGGAAACACCATATATTTT.

Turning to this clone: A much bigger clone sits one base away, suggesting this may be a read error. The gene calls are TRBV5-6 and TRBJ2-4; D might be TRBD1 or TRBD2, each matching 5 bases. CDR3 size: 15 residues. Germline assignment: CDR1 SGHDT and CDR2 YYEEEE. Trimming took off 4 bases at V and 5 bases at J, with 16 bases between the two ends. The CDR3 DNA reads as TGTGCCAGCAGCGTGGACGGGGCCCGGGAAAACATTCAGTACTTC. It is translated as CASSVDGARENIQYF.

This chain connects TRBV13 to TRBJ2-2; 7 bases map to TRBD1. Germline lookup yields CDR1 PRHDT and CDR2 FYEKMQ (reference sequence). V lost 7 bases to trimming and J lost 0 bases; unmatched junction nucleotides: 5. The CDR3 has 15 residues. In DNA form, the CDR3 reads TGTGCCAGCAAAAGACAGGGCGCGAACACCGGGGAGCTGTTTTTT. Residues: CASKRQGANTGELFF.

The gene calls are TRBV6-1 and TRBJ2-5; a weak D match, TRBD2 (7 bases). Deletions cut 2 bases from V and 4 bases from J, with 14 bases between. This CDR3 region has 15 residues. CDR1 is MNHNS and CDR2 is SASEGT in the germline V gene. The CDR3 nucleotides are TGTGCCAGCAGTGAAAGGGGGGCGGGGGCAGAGACCCAGTACTTC. Protein: CASSERGAGAETQYF.

The sample holds a few counts of this clone. The chain has TRBV6-5 and TRBJ2-5; no clear D. The V gene's germline CDR1 is MNHEY and CDR2 SVGAGI. V was trimmed by 0 bases and J by 2 bases, leaving 7 bases between them. This CDR3 has 14 amino acids. The CDR3 sequence is CASSYSPLQETQYF. As DNA, the CDR3 is TGTGCCAGCAGTTACTCGCCGCTTCAAGAGACCCAGTACTTC.

The chain joins TRBV19 to TRBJ2-1; tentatively, D is TRBD1 (6 bases). The length of the CDR3 is 14 residues. Trimming cost V 9 bases and J 0 bases, with 12 bases left between them. Germline V CDR1 and CDR2: LNHDA, SQIVND (reference sequence). The CDR3 DNA reads as TGTGCCAGCGTCGACAGGAGCTCCTACAATGAGCAGTTCTTC. Its protein product is CASVDRSSYNEQFF.

The chain has TRBV6-6 and TRBJ2-3; 10 bases are a match to TRBD2. Germline V gene data show CDR1 as MNHNY and CDR2 as SVGAGI (reference sequence). The CDR3 has 14 residues. V lost 7 bases to trimming and J lost 6 bases; unmatched junction nucleotides: 7. CDR3 coding DNA: TGTGCCAGCAAAAATTTAGCGGGAGGTGATACGCAGTATTTT. It codes for CASKNLAGGDTQYF.

This clone was recorded once. The V and J genes are TRBV30 and TRBJ2-3; 9 bases are shared with TRBD2. After removal of 0 bases from V and 1 base from J, the junction contained 8 bases not matched to a gene. CDR1 and CDR2 (germline): GTSNPN, SVGIG (reference sequence). This CDR3 has 17 residues. The CDR3, as DNA: TGTGCCTGGAGTGTACCGGCAGCGGGAGGTGGCACAGATACGCAGTATTTT. This sequence encodes CAWSVPAAGGGTDTQYF. Supplemented by reference TRBV30 and TRBJ2-3, the full variable domain reads SQTIHQWPATLVQPVGSPLSLECTVEGTSNPNLYWYRQAAGRGLQLLFYSVGIGQISSEVPQNLSASRPQDRQFILSSKKLLLSDSGFYLCAWSVPAAGGGTDTQYFGPGTRLTVL.

This clone has a handful of counts. V usage is TRBV6-5 and J usage is TRBJ1-2; D remains ambiguous. Trimming left V 6 bases short and J 8 bases short, with 19 bases between. The CDR3 sequence is 14 residues long. The V gene's germline CDR1 is MNHEY and CDR2 SVGAGI. DNA of the CDR3: TGTGCCAGCAGCCCCTCCGGACGGCCGGGCGGCTACACCTTC. Protein: CASSPSGRPGGYTF.

The chain carries TRBV5-1 and TRBJ1-3; D is ambiguous. Per the germline V gene, CDR1 is SGHRS and CDR2 is YFSETQ. V gave up 0 bases and J gave up 2 bases, with 6 bases separating them. This CDR3 spans 14 amino acids. This CDR3 is CASSLGGTGNTIYF. CDR3 bases: TGCGCCAGCAGCTTGGGCGGGACTGGAAACACCATATATTTT.